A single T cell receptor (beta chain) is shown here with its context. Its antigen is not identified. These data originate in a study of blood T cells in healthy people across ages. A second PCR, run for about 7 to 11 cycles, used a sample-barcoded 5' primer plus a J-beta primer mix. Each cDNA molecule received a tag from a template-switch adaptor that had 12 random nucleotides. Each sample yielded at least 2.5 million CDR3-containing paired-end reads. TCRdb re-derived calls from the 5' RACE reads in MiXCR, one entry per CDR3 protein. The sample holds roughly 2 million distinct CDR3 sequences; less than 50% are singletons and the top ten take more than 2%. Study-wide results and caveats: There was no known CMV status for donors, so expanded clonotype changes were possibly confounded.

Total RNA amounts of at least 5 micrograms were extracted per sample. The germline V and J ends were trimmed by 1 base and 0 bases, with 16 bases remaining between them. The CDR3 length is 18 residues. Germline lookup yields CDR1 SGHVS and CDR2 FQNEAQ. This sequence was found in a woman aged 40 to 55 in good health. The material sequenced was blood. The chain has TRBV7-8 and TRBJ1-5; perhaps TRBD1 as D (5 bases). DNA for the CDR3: TGTGCCAGCAGCTTAGTATCTACCCAGGGAGGTAGCAATCAGCCCCAGCATTTT. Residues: CASSLVSTQGGSNQPQHF.